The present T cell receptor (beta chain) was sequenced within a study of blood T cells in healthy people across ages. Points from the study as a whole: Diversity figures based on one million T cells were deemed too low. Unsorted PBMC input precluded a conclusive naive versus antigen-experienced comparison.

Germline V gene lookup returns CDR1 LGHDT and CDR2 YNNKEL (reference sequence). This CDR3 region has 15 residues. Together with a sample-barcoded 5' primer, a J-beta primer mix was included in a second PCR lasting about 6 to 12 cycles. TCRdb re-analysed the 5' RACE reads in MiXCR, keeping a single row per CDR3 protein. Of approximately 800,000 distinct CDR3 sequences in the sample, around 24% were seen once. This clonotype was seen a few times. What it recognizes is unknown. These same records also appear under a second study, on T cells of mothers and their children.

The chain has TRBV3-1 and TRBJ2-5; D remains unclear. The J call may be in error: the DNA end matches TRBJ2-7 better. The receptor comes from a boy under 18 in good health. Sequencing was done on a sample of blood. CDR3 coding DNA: TGTGCCAGCAGCCGCCAAGGCGACGGCTCCTACGAGCAGTACTTC. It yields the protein CASSRQGDGSYEQYF.